One and the same sample provided the 8 T cell receptor beta chains below, sequenced in a study of T cells after yellow fever vaccination. TCRdb independently ran MiXCR on the 5' RACE reads; one entry per CDR3 protein. The data show 350,000 or so distinct CDR3 sequences, around 8.1% seen once. Source: PBMCs, taken more than 35 days after the first yellow fever vaccination. These receptors were collected from a man younger than 35 who received the YFV17D yellow fever vaccine.

The chain combines TRBV27 with TRBJ2-3, with 7 bases lining up with TRBD2. V lost 6 bases to trimming and J lost 2 bases; unmatched junction nucleotides: 14. Germline loops: CDR1 MNHEY, CDR2 SMNVEV (reference sequence). The CDR3 is 17 amino acids. CDR3 region: CASRALVLAGNTDTQYF. DNA of the CDR3: TGTGCCAGCAGAGCCCTCGTGTTAGCGGGCAACACAGATACGCAGTATTTT.

This clonotype came up a few times. This chain joins TRBV5-1 and TRBJ2-5; possible D gene TRBD1, 6 bases. The CDR3 contains 14 residues. Per germline, CDR1 SGHRS and CDR2 YFSETQ. V lost 3 bases and J lost 3, with 12 bases in between. CDR3 sequence: CASSSPGHEETQYF. The CDR3 DNA reads TGCGCCAGCAGCTCTCCGGGACACGAAGAGACCCAGTACTTC.

This clonotype came up a few times. The chain carries TRBV6-4 and TRBJ2-3; D remains unclear. Germline CDR1 is MRHNA and CDR2 is SNTAGT. Deletions cut 0 bases from V and 6 bases from J, with 7 bases between. The CDR3 length is 13 residues. The CDR3 region has the DNA TGTGCCAGCAGTGACTCGATGGGGGATACGCAGTATTTT. As protein: CASSDSMGDTQYF.

This rearrangement joins TRBV11-2 to TRBJ1-2; D not certain. Trimming removed 0 bases at V and 6 bases at J, with 14 bases between. CDR3 length: 15 amino acids. Germline assignment: CDR1 SGHAT and CDR2 FQNNGV. The CDR3 DNA sequence: TGTGCCAGCAGCTTAGATCACTCACCGAGTGATGGCTACACCTTC. It yields the protein CASSLDHSPSDGYTF.

In its sample, this clonotype was seen many times. This chain joins TRBV20-1 and TRBJ2-1, with 9 bases identical to TRBD2. The CDR3 consists of 14 residues. V was clipped by 2 bases and J by 6 bases; unmatched bases: 5. CDR1 and CDR2 from the germline V gene are DFQATT and SNEGSKA (reference sequence). The CDR3, as DNA: TGCAGTGCTAGACGGCTAGCGGGGCGCAATGAGCAGTTCTTC. Translation: CSARRLAGRNEQFF.

This clonotype was detected many times. The chain couples TRBV6-5 to TRBJ1-2; 9 bases are shared with TRBD1. Germline V gives CDR1 MNHEY, CDR2 SVGAGI. CDR3 length: 13 residues. The trim removed 6 bases at V and 4 bases at J, leaving 3 bases unmatched. The DNA of the CDR3 is TGTGCCAGCAGGCGGGACAGGGCCTATGGCTACACCTTC. Translated: CASRRDRAYGYTF.

V usage is TRBV27 and J usage is TRBJ1-4; D ambiguous. This CDR3 is 13 amino acids long. Germline V gene data show CDR1 as MNHEY and CDR2 as SMNVEV (reference sequence). With 6 bases removed from V and 0 bases from J, the gap between germline ends came to 5 bases. The CDR3 DNA reads as TGTGCCAGCAGGGTTGCAACTAATGAAAAACTGTTTTTT. Translated, it gives CASRVATNEKLFF. Supplemented by reference TRBV27 and TRBJ1-4, the full variable domain reads EAQVTQNPRYLITVTGKKLTVTCSQNMNHEYMSWYRQDPGLGLRQIYYSMNVEVTDKGDVPEGYKVSRKEKRNFPLILESPSPNQTSLYFCASRVATNEKLFFGSGTQLSVL.

This rearrangement joins TRBV5-1 to TRBJ2-7, with D perhaps TRBD2 (5 bases). CDR1 SGHRS and CDR2 YFSETQ come from the germline V gene. Trimming left V 5 bases short and J 1 base short, with 16 bases between. The CDR3 extends over 15 amino acids. In DNA, the CDR3 is TGCGCCAGCAGGAGGCAGACCCGGGAATCCTACGAGCAGTACTTC. Translating gives CASRRQTRESYEQYF. Supplemented by reference TRBV5-1 and TRBJ2-7, the full variable domain reads KAGVTQTPRYLIKTRGQQVTLSCSPISGHRSVSWYQQTPGQGLQFLFEYFSETQRNKGNFPGRFSGRQFSNSRSEMNVSTLELGDSALYLCASRRQTRESYEQYFGPGTRLTVT.